This T cell receptor (beta chain) was sequenced for a study of PD-1 blockade in mismatch repair-deficient tumors. Findings and caveats of the study: Tumor-resident clones, often undetectable pretreatment in blood, expanded then contracted after pembrolizumab.

The V and J ends lost 5 bases and 5 bases respectively, with 11 bases between them. This CDR3 comprises 13 residues. Germline lookup yields CDR1 MNHEY and CDR2 SVGAGI. With regard to this clone: Its target is unknown.

Sequencing used immunoSEQ multiplex PCR; TCRdb keeps in-frame clones, though not all of them. This repertoire shows roughly 79,000 clones, approximately 80% found once; its top ten account for around 5.1%. V is TRBV6-5 and J is TRBJ2-3; D is undetermined. Source: peripheral blood, taken 44 weeks after starting pembrolizumab. The source of this sequence is an adult with mismatch repair-deficient cancer. The CDR3 spells CASSQRRRDTQYF. The CDR3 DNA sequence: TGTGCCAGCAGTCAGAGACGCAGAGATACGCAGTATTTT.